The clone carrying this T cell receptor beta chain was counted a single time. Its specificity is not known. Method: immunoSEQ multiplex PCR; TCRdb's copy keeps in-frame clones and lacks some. In the table there are under 150,000 clones, under 95% of which are singletons. The sample originates from a study of T cell responses to AZD1222 COVID-19 vaccine. Overall study findings and caveats: Samples come after the peak T cell response, not at day 14. Baseline antibody screening turned up just a handful of seropositive AZD1222 recipients. Nearly half of spike-specific TCRs reportedly target unmutated variant regions. Donors skewed white British and female; clonal diversity was possibly underestimated.

The CDR3 runs 15 residues. The germline CDR1 and CDR2 sequences are LGHDT and YNNKEL (reference sequence). The V end lost 1 base, the J end lost 2 bases, and 11 bases lay between the germline ends. This specimen was peripheral blood, taken on day 0 of MenACWY control vaccination. The rearrangement uses TRBV3-1 (or the pseudogene TRBV3-2) and TRBJ1-2, with D perhaps matching TRBD1 (5 bases). This receptor was obtained from an adult in good health. Written as DNA, the CDR3 is TGTGCCAGCAGCCAAGTCGGGGGGATGAACTATGGCTACACCTTC. Amino acid sequence: CASSQVGGMNYGYTF.